The 28 T cell receptor beta chains below all came from one sample that was sequenced in a study of PD-1 blockade in mismatch repair-deficient tumors. Method: immunoSEQ multiplex PCR; TCRdb's copy keeps in-frame clones and lacks some. This sample yields about 100,000 clones, of which 70% to 85% are seen a single time; roughly 6.3% belongs to the top ten. This material consisted of peripheral blood, taken approximately 8 months after starting pembrolizumab. The receptors come from an adult with mismatch repair-deficient cancer.

The V gene is TRBV7-9, the J gene TRBJ1-1; D gene ambiguous. Trimming removed 1 base from V and 8 bases from J, with 8 bases in between. CDR1 and CDR2 from the germline V gene are SEHNR and FQNEAQ (reference sequence). The CDR3 runs 12 residues. CDR3 coding DNA: TGTGCCAGCAGCTTAGATGTAGGGGAAGCTTTCTTT. This translates into CASSLDVGEAFF.

The V and J genes are TRBV4-1 and TRBJ2-1, with 10 bases identical to TRBD2. Germline CDR1 and CDR2: MGHRA and YSYEKL. The length of the CDR3 is 16 residues. The ends lost 2 bases at V and 8 bases at J; junction bases unmatched: 9. The chain's CDR3 is CASSQWLAGDWDEQFF. The CDR3 nucleotides read TGCGCCAGCAGCCAATGGCTAGCGGGAGATTGGGATGAGCAGTTCTTC.

V and J are TRBV6-1 and TRBJ1-1; D uncertain. V lost 1 base to trimming and J lost 3 bases, with 12 bases between them. Germline V lookup: CDR1 MNHNS, CDR2 SASEGT. The CDR3 is 15 residues long. The CDR3 bases are TGTGCCAGCAGTGAAGTAGGTGGCGGGCACACTGAAGCTTTCTTT. Amino acids: CASSEVGGGHTEAFF.

The CDR3 sequence is CASSFQGGDTGELFF. CDR3 nucleotides: TGTGCCAGCAGTTTTCAGGGGGGCGACACCGGGGAGCTGTTTTTT. V usage is TRBV27 and J usage is TRBJ2-2; D might be TRBD1 (7 bases). Germline V gene data show CDR1 as MNHEY and CDR2 as SMNVEV (reference sequence). CDR3 size: 15 residues. Trimming removed 3 bases from V and 3 bases from J, with 11 bases in between.

This clone turned up a few times. V is TRBV29-1 and J is TRBJ2-7, with 10 bases fitting TRBD2. The germline V gene encodes CDR1 SQVTM and CDR2 ANQGSEA. Trimming cost V 0 bases and J 3 bases; bases outside gene matches: 5. This CDR3 is built from 15 residues. This CDR3 is CSVEELAGGRYEQYF. The CDR3 DNA reads TGCAGCGTTGAAGAATTAGCGGGAGGTCGCTACGAGCAGTACTTC.

The rearrangement uses TRBV9 and TRBJ2-5; weak D call: TRBD2 (5 bases). Near its end, the DNA agrees better with TRBJ2-7, so the J call may be wrong. This CDR3 is built from 14 residues. Germline CDR1 SGDLS, CDR2 YYNGEE. The CDR3, as DNA: TGTGCCAGCAGCGTTGAGAGGGAGAGGGACGAGCAGTACTTC. Its translation: CASSVERERDEQYF.

This clone has just one count. The V call is TRBV6-5, the J call TRBJ2-7; TRBD2 agrees at 12 bases. Per the germline V gene, CDR1 is MNHEY and CDR2 is SVGAGI. V dropped 6 bases and J dropped 6; count of bases not matched to a gene: 3. The CDR3 spans 13 residues. The DNA for the CDR3 is TGTGCCAGCAGACTAGCGGGAGGAGTCGAGCAGTACTTC. Encoded protein: CASRLAGGVEQYF.

This clone appeared once. This chain uses TRBV28 with TRBJ2-7; TRBD1 is a possible D gene (6 bases). V lost 2 bases and J 7 bases, leaving 21 bases between the germline ends. Looked up from germline, CDR1 is MDHEN and CDR2 is SYDVKM. The CDR3 covers 16 residues. CDR3 amino acids: CASSLHRDIRLKEQYF. Here the CDR3 DNA reads TGTGCCAGCAGTTTACACCGGGACATTAGGCTGAAGGAGCAGTACTTC.

The chain uses TRBV11-1 and TRBJ2-3, with unresolved D. The CDR3 covers 13 residues. Trimming stripped 5 bases from V and 5 bases from J, with 11 bases between. The germline CDR1 and CDR2 sequences are SGHAT and FQDESV (reference sequence). The CDR3 bases are TGTGCCAGCAGCGTTACCCTAGGAGATACGCAGTATTTT. Its translation: CASSVTLGDTQYF.

The chain employs TRBV5-1 and TRBJ2-7; D remains ambiguous. Per germline, CDR1 SGHRS and CDR2 YFSETQ. The CDR3 loop spans 14 amino acids. V was clipped by 7 bases and J by 4 bases, with 18 bases between them. The CDR3 DNA is TGCGCCAGCGCCCCCTATCCCCAGAGTTACGAGCAGTACTTC. As protein: CASAPYPQSYEQYF.

The rearrangement joins TRBV13 to TRBJ2-7; D might be TRBD1 (6 bases). CDR3 size: 14 residues. Between the trimmed V and J ends, which lost 6 bases and 3 bases, there was a span of 15 bases. Germline loops: CDR1 PRHDT, CDR2 FYEKMQ (reference sequence). The CDR3: CASSFNRVGYEQYF. The CDR3 coding sequence is TGTGCCAGCAGTTTTAACAGGGTGGGCTACGAGCAGTACTTC.

This sequence joins TRBV4-2 and TRBJ2-2, with a weak D call TRBD2 (5 bases). V was pared by 1 base and J by 6 bases, with 15 bases between. CDR3 length: 16 residues. Per germline, CDR1 LGHNA and CDR2 YNFKEQ. CDR3 residues: CASSQVQLVSPGELFF. The CDR3 DNA is TGTGCCAGCAGCCAAGTCCAACTAGTTTCCCCCGGGGAGCTGTTTTTT.

The chain employs TRBV5-4 and TRBJ2-2; D unresolved. The germline V gene has CDR1 SGHNT and CDR2 YYREEE (reference sequence). V was shortened by 3 bases and J by 4 bases, with 10 bases between the two germline ends. This CDR3 is 14 amino acids long. CDR3 nucleotides: TGTGCCAGCAGCTCCCTCTTCGGCACCGGGGAGCTGTTTTTT. It specifies CASSSLFGTGELFF.

The chain has TRBV30 and TRBJ1-3, with D possibly matching TRBD1 (5 bases). This CDR3 is 13 amino acids long. The germline V gene encodes CDR1 GTSNPN and CDR2 SVGIG (reference sequence). The V end lost 6 bases, the J end lost 0 bases, and 9 bases lay between the germline ends. CDR3 sequence (DNA): TGTGCCTGCATCACAGGCTCTGGAAACACCATATATTTT. It codes for CACITGSGNTIYF.

The rearrangement links TRBV9 to TRBJ1-1; D not resolved. The CDR3 consists of 13 residues. Trimming left V 0 bases short and J 4 bases short, with 7 bases between. Germline CDR1 reads SGDLS; CDR2 reads YYNGEE. The DNA of the CDR3 is TGTGCCAGCAGCGTAGGGGCAGCCACTGAAGCTTTCTTT. It specifies CASSVGAATEAFF.

This clone was found once. The chain has TRBV18 and TRBJ2-2; 9 nucleotides match TRBD2. Germline V gene data show CDR1 as KGHSH and CDR2 as LQKENI. CDR3 length equals 18 residues. Unmatched junction bases numbered 13, after V lost 2 bases and J lost 6 bases. The DNA for the CDR3 is TGTGCCAGCTCACCAAATAAAGGTTCGACTAGCGGCTCCGGGGAGCTGTTTTTT. Residues: CASSPNKGSTSGSGELFF.

This chain links TRBV2 with TRBJ2-7, with 8 positions matching TRBD2. The length of the CDR3 is 14 residues. The V gene's germline CDR1 is SNHLY and CDR2 FYNNEI. With V trimmed by 5 bases and J by 2 bases, 5 bases remained unmatched. For the CDR3, the DNA is TGTGCCAGCAGTTCAGCGGGAGTAGCCTACGAGCAGTACTTC. Amino acids: CASSSAGVAYEQYF.

V is TRBV4-3 and J is TRBJ2-1, with 8 nucleotides matching TRBD2. V trimming: 0 bases; J trimming: 8 bases; junction bases outside the gene matches: 6. Germline V lookup: CDR1 LGHNA, CDR2 YSLEER. The CDR3 is 15 amino acids. The chain's CDR3 is CASSQEIAGRDEQFF. CDR3 in DNA: TGCGCCAGCAGCCAAGAAATAGCGGGGCGGGATGAGCAGTTCTTC.

The chain carries TRBV29-1 and TRBJ2-3; tentatively, D is TRBD2 (7 bases). Trimming removed 7 bases from V and 3 bases from J, with 26 bases in between. This CDR3 is built from 17 residues. The germline CDR1 and CDR2 sequences are SQVTM and ANQGSEA. Here the CDR3 reads CSADGGRGNLGTDTQYF. In nucleotides, the CDR3 is TGCAGCGCCGACGGGGGGCGGGGAAACCTGGGAACAGATACGCAGTATTTT.

This clone showed up just a few times. V usage is TRBV19 and J usage is TRBJ1-5; perhaps TRBD1 as D (5 bases). The V end lost 5 bases, the J end lost 4 bases, and 27 bases lay between the germline ends. The CDR3 length is 19 residues. The germline CDR1 and CDR2 sequences are LNHDA and SQIVND (reference sequence). As DNA, the CDR3 is TGTGCCAGTAGTCCACTGCGTCGGCAGGGAGGCTTAGGGAATCAGCCCCAGCATTTT. It translates to CASSPLRRQGGLGNQPQHF.

This rearrangement joins TRBV11-2 to TRBJ1-4, with D hard to call. This CDR3 contains 15 residues. V was cut by 5 bases and J by 8 bases, with 18 bases left in between. Germline CDR1 is SGHAT and CDR2 is FQNNGV. CDR3 amino acids: CASSLGRGVREKLFF. DNA for the CDR3: TGTGCCAGCAGCCTGGGGAGAGGAGTTCGGGAAAAACTGTTTTTT. Full variable domain (rest looked up from reference TRBV11-2 and TRBJ1-4): EAGVAQSPRYKIIEKRQSVAFWCNPISGHATLYWYQQILGQGPKLLIQFQNNGVVDDSQLPKDRFSAERLKGVDSTLKIQPAKLEDSAVYLCASSLGRGVREKLFFGSGTQLSVL.

The V gene is TRBV6-5, the J gene TRBJ2-1; D not certain. Trimming removed 4 bases at V and 6 bases at J, with 16 bases between. Germline loops: CDR1 MNHEY, CDR2 SVGAGI. CDR3 size: 15 residues. Here the CDR3 reads CASSSSRKYVNEQFF. The CDR3 DNA reads as TGTGCCAGCAGTTCCTCTAGAAAGTACGTCAATGAGCAGTTCTTC.

The V gene is TRBV9, the J gene TRBJ2-7, with D perhaps matching TRBD1 (6 bases). CDR1 is SGDLS and CDR2 is YYNGEE in the germline V gene. This CDR3 comprises 14 residues. V was cut by 4 bases and J by 3 bases, with 14 bases left in between. The CDR3 bases are TGTGCCAGCAGCAACAAACAACAGGGCTACGAGCAGTACTTC. Translated, it gives CASSNKQQGYEQYF. Variable domain in full (rest from reference TRBV9 and TRBJ2-7): DSGVTQTPKHLITATGQRVTLRCSPRSGDLSVYWYQQSLDQGLQFLIQYYNGEERAKGNILERFSAQQFPDLHSELNLSSLELGDSALYFCASSNKQQGYEQYFGPGTRLTVT.

The rearrangement joins TRBV14 to TRBJ2-2; no clear D. CDR3 length: 16 amino acids. Germline-derived CDR1 and CDR2 are SGHDN and FVKESK. V was trimmed by 1 base and J by 4 bases, leaving 13 bases between them. The CDR3 protein is CASSQVPSLITGELFF. CDR3 in DNA: TGTGCCAGCAGCCAAGTCCCGTCGCTGATCACCGGGGAGCTGTTTTTT. The full variable domain, with the rest looked up from reference TRBV14 and TRBJ2-2, is EAGVTQFPSHSVIEKGQTVTLRCDPISGHDNLYWYRRVMGKEIKFLLHFVKESKQDESGMPNNRFLAERTGGTYSTLKVQPAELEDSGVYFCASSQVPSLITGELFFGEGSRLTVL.

The chain is built from TRBV19 and TRBJ1-3, with 8 nucleotides matching TRBD1. Germline assignment: CDR1 LNHDA and CDR2 SQIVND (reference sequence). This CDR3 is 16 amino acids long. V lost 7 bases and J lost 0; bases outside the gene matches: 8. The CDR3 DNA follows: TGTGCCAGTAATCCAGGGGGCGGACGCTCTGGAAACACCATATATTTT. Translated, it gives CASNPGGGRSGNTIYF.

This clone was counted only a few times. The V gene is TRBV9, the J gene TRBJ2-2; TRBD2 is a possible D gene (6 bases). Germline CDR1 reads SGDLS; CDR2 reads YYNGEE. CDR3 size: 18 residues. With 0 bases removed from V and 4 bases from J, the gap between germline ends came to 19 bases. The CDR3 loop is CASSVAGRRGGPTGELFF. The CDR3 nucleotides are TGTGCCAGCAGCGTAGCGGGGAGGAGGGGTGGGCCCACCGGGGAGCTGTTTTTT.

This clone was found once. This chain links TRBV9 with TRBJ1-3; D is uncertain. Trimming took off 4 bases at V and 2 bases at J, with 7 bases between the two ends. Germline lookup yields CDR1 SGDLS and CDR2 YYNGEE. CDR3 length: 13 amino acids. In nucleotides, the CDR3 is TGTGCCAGCAGCCTCCGCACTGGAAACACCATATATTTT. Translating it yields CASSLRTGNTIYF. The full variable domain, in which reference TRBV9 and TRBJ1-3 provide the parts outside the CDR3, is DSGVTQTPKHLITATGQRVTLRCSPRSGDLSVYWYQQSLDQGLQFLIQYYNGEERAKGNILERFSAQQFPDLHSELNLSSLELGDSALYFCASSLRTGNTIYFGEGSWLTVV.

V is TRBV25-1 and J is TRBJ1-1; the match to TRBD1 covers 7 bases. J was trimmed by 2 bases and V by 2 bases; bases with no gene match: 14. Looked up from germline, CDR1 is MGHDK and CDR2 is SYGVNS. The CDR3 sequence is 18 residues long. The CDR3 DNA reads TGTGCCAGCAGTGAAGGGGGCACCACAGGGGACCCTAACACTGAAGCTTTCTTT. This gives the protein CASSEGGTTGDPNTEAFF.